This entry lists 7 T cell receptor beta chains sequenced from one sample in a study of shared clonotypes between healthy human individuals. TCRdb keeps only in-frame clones here, not all; method: immunoSEQ multiplex PCR. This sample carries around 2.1 million clones, approximately 95% of them seen once, and the ten largest clones take roughly 0.13%. The sequenced sample consisted of naive CD4+ T cells sorted from blood. Described subset: CD45RA+ positively selected. The source of these receptors is a man aged 18 to 29 in good health.

This chain links TRBV11-2 with TRBJ2-2; a possible D gene is TRBD2 (6 bases). The CDR3 runs to 13 residues. V lost 7 bases and J 6 bases, leaving 12 bases between the germline ends. Germline V gives CDR1 SGHAT, CDR2 FQNNGV. CDR3 DNA sequence: TGTGCCAGCACCTACGGGGGTCCCGGGGAGCTGTTTTTT. Its protein is CASTYGGPGELFF. The whole variable domain, remainder taken from reference TRBV11-2 and TRBJ2-2, is EAGVAQSPRYKIIEKRQSVAFWCNPISGHATLYWYQQILGQGPKLLIQFQNNGVVDDSQLPKDRFSAERLKGVDSTLKIQPAKLEDSAVYLCASTYGGPGELFFGEGSRLTVL.

This clone was detected once. This sequence joins TRBV7-2 and TRBJ2-5; 7 bases agree with TRBD1. Per the germline V gene, CDR1 is SGHTA and CDR2 is FQGNSA. Losses at the gene ends were 6 bases for V and 5 bases for J; bases not matched to a gene: 12. The CDR3 contains 15 residues. Here the CDR3 reads CASRQIDRVGETQYF. For the CDR3, the DNA is TGTGCCAGCAGACAAATAGACAGGGTTGGGGAGACCCAGTACTTC.

The gene calls are TRBV19 and TRBJ2-7; weak D call: TRBD1 (5 bases). In germline, CDR1 is LNHDA, CDR2 SQIVND (reference sequence). There are 14 residues in the CDR3. V dropped 3 bases and J dropped 6 bases, with 15 bases sitting between them. The CDR3 sequence: CASSILGVLGEQYF. The CDR3 DNA follows: TGTGCCAGTAGTATCCTAGGGGTCCTGGGCGAGCAGTACTTC.

The chain couples TRBV6-5 to TRBJ1-6; 9 bases match TRBD1. Looked up from germline, CDR1 is MNHEY and CDR2 is SVGAGI. CDR3 length equals 15 residues. V was clipped by 6 bases and J by 5 bases; unmatched bases: 5. Here the CDR3 reads CASRSDRGNNSPLHF. DNA of the CDR3: TGTGCCAGCAGATCCGACAGGGGGAATAATTCACCCCTCCACTTT.

The chain combines TRBV15 with TRBJ1-5; 8 nucleotides align to TRBD1. The length of the CDR3 is 15 residues. Trimming at V came to 4 bases and at J to 5 bases, leaving 7 bases not matched to a gene. Germline loops: CDR1 LNHNV, CDR2 YYDKDF (reference sequence). In DNA, the CDR3 is TGTGCCACCAGCACCGACGGACAGGGCTATCAGCCCCAGCATTTT. Its protein is CATSTDGQGYQPQHF. Using reference TRBV15 and TRBJ1-5 for the parts outside the CDR3, the full variable domain is DAMVIQNPRYQVTQFGKPVTLSCSQTLNHNVMYWYQQKSSQAPKLLFHYYDKDFNNEADTPDNFQSRRPNTSFCFLDIRSPGLGDTAMYLCATSTDGQGYQPQHFGDGTRLSIL.

This clone was recorded only once. The chain has TRBV5-4 and TRBJ1-2; 8 bases map to TRBD1. V was pared by 2 bases and J by 8 bases, with 2 bases of the junction left unmatched. This CDR3 has 12 amino acids. Germline CDR1 and CDR2: SGHNT and YYREEE (reference sequence). The CDR3 loop reads CASSLQGDGYTF. CDR3 DNA: TGTGCCAGCAGCTTACAGGGGGACGGCTACACCTTC.

The V and J genes are TRBV5-1 and TRBJ2-7, with 9 bases fitting TRBD2. The ends lost 0 bases at V and 3 bases at J; junction bases unmatched: 1. This CDR3 spans 14 amino acids. Germline loops: CDR1 SGHRS, CDR2 YFSETQ. CDR3 nucleotide sequence: TGCGCCAGCAGCTTGGAGCGGGGGGACTACGAGCAGTACTTC. It is translated as CASSLERGDYEQYF.